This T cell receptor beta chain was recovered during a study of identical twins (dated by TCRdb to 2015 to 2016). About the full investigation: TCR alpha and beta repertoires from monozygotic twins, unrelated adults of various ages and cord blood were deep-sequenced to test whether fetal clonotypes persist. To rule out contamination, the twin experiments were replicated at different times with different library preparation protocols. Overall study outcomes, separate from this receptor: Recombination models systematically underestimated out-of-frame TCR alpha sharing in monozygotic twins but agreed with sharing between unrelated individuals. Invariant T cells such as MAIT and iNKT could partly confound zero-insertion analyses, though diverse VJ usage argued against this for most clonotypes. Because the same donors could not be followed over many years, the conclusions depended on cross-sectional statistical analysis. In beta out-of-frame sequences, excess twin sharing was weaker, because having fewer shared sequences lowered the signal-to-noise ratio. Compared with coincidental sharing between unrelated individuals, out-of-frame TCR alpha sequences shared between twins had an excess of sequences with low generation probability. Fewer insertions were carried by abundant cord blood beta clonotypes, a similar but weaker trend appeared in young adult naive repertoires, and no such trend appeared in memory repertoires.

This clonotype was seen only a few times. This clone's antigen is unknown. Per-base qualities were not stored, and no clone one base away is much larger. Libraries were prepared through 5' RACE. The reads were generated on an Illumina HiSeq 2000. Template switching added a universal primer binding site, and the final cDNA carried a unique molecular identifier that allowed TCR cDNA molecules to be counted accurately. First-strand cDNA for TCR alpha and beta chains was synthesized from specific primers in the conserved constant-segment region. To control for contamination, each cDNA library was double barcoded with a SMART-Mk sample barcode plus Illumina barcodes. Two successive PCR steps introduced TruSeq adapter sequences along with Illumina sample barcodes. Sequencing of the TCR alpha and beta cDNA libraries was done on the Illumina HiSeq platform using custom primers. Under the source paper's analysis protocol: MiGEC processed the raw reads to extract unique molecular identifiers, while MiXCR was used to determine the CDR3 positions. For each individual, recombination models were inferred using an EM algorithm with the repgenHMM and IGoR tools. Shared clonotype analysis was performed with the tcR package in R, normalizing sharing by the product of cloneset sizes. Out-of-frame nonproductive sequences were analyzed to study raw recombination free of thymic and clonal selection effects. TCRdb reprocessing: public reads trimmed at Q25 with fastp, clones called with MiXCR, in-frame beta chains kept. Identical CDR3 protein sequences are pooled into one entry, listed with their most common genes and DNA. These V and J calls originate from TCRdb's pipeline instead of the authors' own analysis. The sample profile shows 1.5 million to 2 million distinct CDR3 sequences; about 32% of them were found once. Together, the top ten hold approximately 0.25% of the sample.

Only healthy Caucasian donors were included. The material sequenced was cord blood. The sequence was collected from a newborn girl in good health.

The CDR3 reads as follows: CASSFRTPGGYQETQYF. The nucleotide sequence is given as TGTGCCAGCAGTTTCAGGACGCCGGGAGGGTACCAAGAGACCCAGTACTTC. The V and J segments used are TRBV27 and TRBJ2-5; 8 central bases correspond to TRBD2. In the germline V gene (reference sequence), CDR1 corresponds to MNHEY and CDR2 to SMNVEV. From its cysteine to its phenylalanine, the CDR3 spans 17 amino acids. The read is trimmed to its CDR3 DNA, 51 bases read in frame from base 1. From V the trimming removes 3 bases and from J it removes 0 bases, while the gene matches leave 9 bases of the junction unaccounted for.